Presented here are 18 T cell receptor beta chains from one specimen sequenced in a study of shared clonotypes between healthy human individuals. Assay: immunoSEQ multiplex PCR; the TCRdb copy retains only in-frame clones and omits some. The sample consists of about 2.4 million clones, more than 85% of them appearing once. Sample: naive CD4+ T cells from PBMCs. Subset of the sample: CD45RA+ positively selected. These receptors were collected from a man aged 18 to 29 in good health. Some clones in this sample may be carry-over from other donors' samples.

This chain's CDR3 is CASSPRWSPDNEQYF. The CDR3 region has the DNA TGTGCCAGCAGCCCCAGATGGTCCCCTGACAACGAGCAGTACTTC. J is TRBJ2-7 and V is TRBV5-5; no clear D gene. V was pared by 4 bases and J by 5 bases, with 19 bases between. Germline-derived CDR1 and CDR2 are SGHKS and YYEKEE (reference sequence). This CDR3 is built from 15 residues.

A single count supports this clone. Other DNA sequences in the sample encode the same CDR3. The chain uses TRBV9 and TRBJ1-2, with TRBD1 identical over 10 bases. Germline CDR1 is SGDLS and CDR2 is YYNGEE. This CDR3 is built from 14 residues. Trimming cost V 2 bases and J 3 bases; bases outside gene matches: 1. The CDR3 sequence is CASSVGQGDYGYTF. As DNA, the CDR3 is TGTGCCAGCAGCGTTGGACAGGGGGACTATGGCTACACCTTC.

With respect to this clone: Other DNA sequences within the sample encode an identical CDR3. The V and J genes are TRBV5-4 and TRBJ2-7, with D perhaps being TRBD1 or TRBD2 (5 bases each). The CDR3 covers 13 residues. The V gene's germline CDR1 is SGHNT and CDR2 YYREEE (reference sequence). Trimming left V 4 bases short and J 2 bases short, with 10 bases between. CDR3 sequence: CASSPRGPYEQYF. The CDR3 DNA sequence: TGTGCCAGCAGCCCGAGGGGCCCCTACGAGCAGTACTTC. Complete variable domain (other parts from reference TRBV5-4 and TRBJ2-7): ETGVTQSPTHLIKTRGQQVTLRCSSQSGHNTVSWYQQALGQGPQFIFQYYREEENGRGNFPPRFSGLQFPNYSSELNVNALELDDSALYLCASSPRGPYEQYFGPGTRLTVT.

This chain joins TRBV28 and TRBJ2-1, with D possibly matching TRBD1 (7 bases). V was trimmed by 7 bases and J by 6 bases, leaving 16 bases between them. Germline CDR1 MDHEN, CDR2 SYDVKM. CDR3 length: 14 amino acids. CDR3 nucleotides: TGTGCCAGCACGTTTTGGCAGGGGGGCAATGAGCAGTTCTTC. Protein sequence: CASTFWQGGNEQFF.

As to this clone: Other DNA sequences in the sample encode the same CDR3. V is TRBV2 and J is TRBJ2-7; D ambiguous. The germline CDR1 and CDR2 sequences are SNHLY and FYNNEI. V lost 9 bases to trimming and J lost 4 bases, with 7 bases between them. This CDR3 is built from 10 residues. CDR3 sequence (DNA): TGTGCCAGTAACCTATACGAGCAGTACTTC. This encodes CASNLYEQYF.

The chain uses TRBV10-3 and TRBJ2-7, with D maybe TRBD1 (6 bases). The V gene lost 6 bases and the J gene lost 5 bases, with 17 bases spanning the gap. CDR1 is ENHRY, CDR2 SYGVKD, per germline. The CDR3 loop spans 14 amino acids. CDR3 sequence reads: CAIRGPGVNHEQYF. Written as DNA, the CDR3 is TGTGCCATCAGGGGGCCAGGGGTGAACCACGAGCAGTACTTC.

The chain joins TRBV4-1 to TRBJ2-3; 10 nucleotides agree with TRBD2. Unmatched junction bases numbered 7, after V lost 5 bases and J lost 2 bases. Germline V gives CDR1 MGHRA, CDR2 YSYEKL. This CDR3 is 16 amino acids long. CDR3 coding DNA: TGCGCCAGCAGCTCTGGAACTAGCGGGGTCACAGATACGCAGTATTTT. This sequence encodes CASSSGTSGVTDTQYF.

The rearrangement links TRBV6-1 to TRBJ2-7; TRBD1 matches at 8 bases. Germline CDR1 MNHNS, CDR2 SASEGT. The CDR3 runs 13 residues. J lost 5 bases, V lost 5 bases, and 5 bases had no gene match. Here the CDR3 DNA reads TGTGCCAGCAGTCGACAGGGGTGGCACGAGCAGTACTTC. Protein sequence: CASSRQGWHEQYF.

V gene TRBV6-5 combines with J gene TRBJ2-3; 7 nucleotides align to TRBD2. The CDR3 runs to 15 residues. V trimming: 4 bases; J trimming: 1 base; junction bases outside the gene matches: 5. CDR1 is MNHEY, CDR2 SVGAGI, per germline. CDR3 region: CASSLASGRTDTQYF. The CDR3, as DNA: TGTGCCAGCAGTTTAGCTAGCGGCCGCACAGATACGCAGTATTTT.

The chain carries TRBV29-1 and TRBJ2-1, with 9 bases identical to TRBD1. Trimming took 4 bases from V and 10 from J; bases not matched to a gene: 5. This CDR3 region has 12 residues. Germline V gives CDR1 SQVTM, CDR2 ANQGSEA. The CDR3 reads CSVGGQGREQFF. CDR3 DNA: TGCAGCGTTGGGGGACAGGGACGAGAGCAGTTCTTC.

This clone appeared once. The chain carries TRBV4-1 and TRBJ1-2; D gene ambiguous. This CDR3 comprises 14 residues. V was shortened by 2 bases and J by 0 bases, with 7 bases between the two germline ends. Germline assignment: CDR1 MGHRA and CDR2 YSYEKL. Here the CDR3 reads CASSQNLANYGYTF. CDR3 sequence (DNA): TGCGCCAGCAGCCAAAATTTAGCTAACTATGGCTACACCTTC.

The chain joins TRBV5-6 to TRBJ2-7; D uncertain. Germline values: CDR1 SGHDT, CDR2 YYEEEE. Trimming removed 1 base from V and 5 bases from J, with 4 bases in between. This CDR3 comprises 11 residues. The CDR3 DNA sequence: TGTGCCAGCAGCTTGCGTAACGAGCAGTACTTC. Its protein product is CASSLRNEQYF.

The chain links TRBV18 to TRBJ2-7; TRBD1 is a possible D gene (7 bases). Per the germline V gene, CDR1 is KGHSH and CDR2 is LQKENI. This CDR3 has 14 residues. V was trimmed by 6 bases and J by 0 bases, leaving 12 bases between them. CDR3 residues: CASSRDRPSYEQYF. The CDR3 DNA reads TGTGCCAGCTCGCGGGACAGACCCTCCTACGAGCAGTACTTC.

This clone was seen only once. The rearrangement joins TRBV29-1 to TRBJ1-2, with a possible D match to TRBD1 (6 bases). Germline CDR1 reads SQVTM; CDR2 reads ANQGSEA. V was trimmed by 7 bases and J by 6 bases, leaving 15 bases between them. CDR3 length equals 12 residues. Here the CDR3 DNA reads TGCAGCGCTGGTACCGGGGGCCATGGCTACACCTTC. It is translated as CSAGTGGHGYTF.

The chain carries TRBV19 and TRBJ1-2; 9 bases fit TRBD1. Looked up from germline, CDR1 is LNHDA and CDR2 is SQIVND (reference sequence). The CDR3 has 16 amino acids. V lost 7 bases, J lost 2 bases, and 11 bases stayed unmatched. Written as DNA, the CDR3 is TGTGCCAGTAAGGCGACAGGGGGGAAGAACAACTATGGCTACACCTTC. It codes for CASKATGGKNNYGYTF.

A note on this clone: Other DNA sequences of this sample code for an identical CDR3. The V call is TRBV28, the J call TRBJ2-3; no definite D call. The CDR3 loop spans 12 amino acids. V was pared by 5 bases and J by 2 bases, with 5 bases between. From germline, CDR1 is MDHEN and CDR2 SYDVKM. CDR3 loop: CASSIITDTQYF. In nucleotides, the CDR3 is TGTGCCAGCAGTATAATCACAGATACGCAGTATTTT.

The chain couples TRBV4-1 to TRBJ2-1, with D maybe TRBD2 (6 bases). Germline CDR1 and CDR2: MGHRA and YSYEKL. Trimming removed 1 base from V and 0 bases from J, with 13 bases in between. The CDR3 has 17 amino acids. The DNA of the CDR3 is TGCGCCAGCAGCCAAGGGACTACCCATATCTCCTACAATGAGCAGTTCTTC. As protein: CASSQGTTHISYNEQFF.

This chain uses TRBV6-6 with TRBJ1-5, with TRBD1 matching over 9 bases. Unmatched junction bases numbered 6, after V lost 6 bases and J lost 3 bases. This CDR3 spans 15 amino acids. Germline V gives CDR1 MNHNY, CDR2 SVGAGI (reference sequence). CDR3 DNA sequence: TGTGCCAGCAGGGAGACAGGGGGGGACAATCAGCCCCAGCATTTT. Its protein is CASRETGGDNQPQHF.